This entry features one TCR beta chain sequence. Its antigen remains unknown. This sample stems from a study of shared clonotypes between healthy human individuals. General observations from the study: Estimated richness was generally greater in naive than memory subsets.

Germline assignment: CDR1 MNHEY and CDR2 SVGAGI. The length of the CDR3 is 15 residues. V dropped 0 bases and J dropped 4 bases, with 10 bases sitting between them. The genomic DNA of each subset was split evenly across several immunoSEQ plates. Per the original methods: ImmunoSEQ gave junction-only sequences without quality scores, so filtering differed. The table came from immunoSEQ multiplex PCR; TCRdb's copy has only in-frame clones and leaves some out. The DNA was the basis for D and trimming; V, J and clone size are from that table. This sample has some 2 million clones, with 85% to 95% found just once. Adult donors, all healthy and HIV-negative, had no recent acute infections or vaccinations.

The chain has TRBV6-5 and TRBJ2-1, with TRBD2 as a possible D gene (5 bases). This clonotype originated in a man between 18 and 29 years old in good health. Sequences were obtained from naive CD4+ T cells sorted from blood. Subset reported: CD45RA+ positively selected. CDR3 region: CASSYSGESYNEQFF. As DNA, the CDR3 is TGTGCCAGCAGTTACTCCGGGGAGAGTTACAATGAGCAGTTCTTC.